This T cell receptor beta chain is from a study of human T cells and chemical hapten exposure. The study's findings and limits: There were significantly more large CDR3 similarity clusters among expanded TCRs than among controls.

Documented time point: patch test 2, 6 weeks after DPC sensitization. Treatment of the sample: therapeutic diphenylcyclopropenone sensitization with weekly scalp DPC. This clonotype was recorded at least ten times. Its target is unknown. The CDR3 has 13 amino acids. CDR1 is SGHTA, CDR2 FQGTGA, per germline. V was shortened by 5 bases and J by 0 bases, with 4 bases between the two germline ends. Individual cDNA molecules received unique molecular identifiers in the library. TCRdb re-derived calls from the RACE reads in MiXCR, one entry per CDR3 protein. The data hold some 42,000 distinct CDR3 sequences, with around 10% observed a single time.

This receptor was taken from a woman between 40 and 50 years old with alopecia areata. Some clones in this sample may be carry-over from other donors' samples. V and J are TRBV7-3 and TRBJ2-2; D not resolved. The source material was whole blood, sampled in connection with sensitization to the hapten diphenylcyclopropenone (DPC). The CDR3 DNA follows: TGTGCCAGCAGCGCTTCGAACACCGGGGAGCTGTTTTTT. This encodes CASSASNTGELFF.